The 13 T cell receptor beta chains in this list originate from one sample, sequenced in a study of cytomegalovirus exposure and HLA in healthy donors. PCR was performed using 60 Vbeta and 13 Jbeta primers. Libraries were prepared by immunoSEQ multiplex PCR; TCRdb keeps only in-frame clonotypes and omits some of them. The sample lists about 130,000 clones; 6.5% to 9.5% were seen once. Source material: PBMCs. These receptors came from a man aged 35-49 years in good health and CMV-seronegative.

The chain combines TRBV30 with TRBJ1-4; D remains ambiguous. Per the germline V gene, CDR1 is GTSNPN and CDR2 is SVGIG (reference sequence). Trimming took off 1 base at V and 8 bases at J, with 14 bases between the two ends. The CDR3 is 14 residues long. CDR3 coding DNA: TGTGCCTGGAGTGCCTTAGGAGGATTGGAAAAACTGTTTTTT. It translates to CAWSALGGLEKLFF. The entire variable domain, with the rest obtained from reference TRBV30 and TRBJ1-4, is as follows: SQTIHQWPATLVQPVGSPLSLECTVEGTSNPNLYWYRQAAGRGLQLLFYSVGIGQISSEVPQNLSASRPQDRQFILSSKKLLLSDSGFYLCAWSALGGLEKLFFGSGTQLSVL.

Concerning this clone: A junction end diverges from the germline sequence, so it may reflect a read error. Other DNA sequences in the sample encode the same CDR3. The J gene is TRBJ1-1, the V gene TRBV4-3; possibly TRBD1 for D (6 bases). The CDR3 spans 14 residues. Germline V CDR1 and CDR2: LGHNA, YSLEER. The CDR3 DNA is TGCGCCAGCAGCCAATCGCTAGGGGGAACTGAAGCTTTCTTC. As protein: CASSQSLGGTEAFF.

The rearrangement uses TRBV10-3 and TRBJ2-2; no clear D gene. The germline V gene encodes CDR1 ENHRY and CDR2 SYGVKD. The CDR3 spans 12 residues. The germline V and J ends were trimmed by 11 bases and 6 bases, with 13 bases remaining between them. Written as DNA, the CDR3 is TGTGCCTCCACGCAGGCCCCCGGGGAGCTGTTTTTT. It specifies CASTQAPGELFF.

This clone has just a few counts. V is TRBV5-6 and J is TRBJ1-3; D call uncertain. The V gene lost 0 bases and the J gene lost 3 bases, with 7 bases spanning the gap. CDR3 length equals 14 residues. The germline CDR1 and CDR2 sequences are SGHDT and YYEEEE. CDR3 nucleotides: TGTGCCAGCAGCTTGGCTGGGAGTGGAAACACCATATATTTT. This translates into CASSLAGSGNTIYF.

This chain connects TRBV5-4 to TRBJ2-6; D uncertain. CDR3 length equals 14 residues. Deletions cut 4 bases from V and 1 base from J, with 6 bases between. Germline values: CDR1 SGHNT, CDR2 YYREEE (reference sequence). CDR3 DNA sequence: TGTGCCAGCAGCCCCCTATCTGGGGCCAACGTCCTGACTTTC. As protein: CASSPLSGANVLTF.

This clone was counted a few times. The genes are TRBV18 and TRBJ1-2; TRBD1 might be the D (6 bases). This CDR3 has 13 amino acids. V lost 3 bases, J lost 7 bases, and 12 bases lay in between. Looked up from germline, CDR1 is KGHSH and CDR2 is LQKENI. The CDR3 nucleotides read TGTGCCAGCTCACCGGAGGACAGCCCTGGCTACACCTTC. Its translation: CASSPEDSPGYTF.

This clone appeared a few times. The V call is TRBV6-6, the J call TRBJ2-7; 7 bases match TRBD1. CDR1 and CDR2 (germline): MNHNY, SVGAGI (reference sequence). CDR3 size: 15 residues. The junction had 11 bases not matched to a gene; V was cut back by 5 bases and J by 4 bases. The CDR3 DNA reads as TGTGCCAGCAGTCGCCCGGGACAGACGTTATACGAGCAGTACTTC. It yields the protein CASSRPGQTLYEQYF.

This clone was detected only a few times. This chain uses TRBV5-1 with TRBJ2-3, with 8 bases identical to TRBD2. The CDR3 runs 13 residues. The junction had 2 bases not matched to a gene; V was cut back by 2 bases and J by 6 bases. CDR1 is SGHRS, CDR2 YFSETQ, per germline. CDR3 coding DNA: TGCGCCAGCAGCTTCGGGGGGGCCGATACGCAGTATTTT. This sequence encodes CASSFGGADTQYF.

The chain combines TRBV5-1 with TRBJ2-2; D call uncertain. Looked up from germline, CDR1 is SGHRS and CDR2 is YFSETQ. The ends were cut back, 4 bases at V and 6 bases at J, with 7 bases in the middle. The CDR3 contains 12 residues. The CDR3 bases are TGCGCCAGCAGCCCCGTCCCCGGGGAGCTGTTTTTT. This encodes CASSPVPGELFF.

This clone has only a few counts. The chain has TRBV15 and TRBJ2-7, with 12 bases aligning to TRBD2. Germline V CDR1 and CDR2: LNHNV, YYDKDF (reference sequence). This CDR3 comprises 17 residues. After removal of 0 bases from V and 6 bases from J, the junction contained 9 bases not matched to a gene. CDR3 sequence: CATSRDPNPGLAGEQYF. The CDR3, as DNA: TGTGCCACCAGCAGAGATCCCAACCCGGGACTAGCGGGCGAGCAGTACTTC.

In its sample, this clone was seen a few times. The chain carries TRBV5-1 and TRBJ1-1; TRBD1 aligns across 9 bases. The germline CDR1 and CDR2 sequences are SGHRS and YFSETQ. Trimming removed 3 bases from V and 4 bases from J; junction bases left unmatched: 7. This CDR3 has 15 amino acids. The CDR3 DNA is TGCGCCAGCAGCTCGGCCGGGACAGGGACCACTGAAGCTTTCTTT. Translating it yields CASSSAGTGTTEAFF.

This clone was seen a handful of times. The CDR3 spells CASSQDHSAFSPLHF. CDR3 nucleotides: TGTGCCAGCAGCCAAGATCACAGTGCGTTTTCACCCCTCCACTTT. This chain links TRBV14 with TRBJ1-6; no definite D call. The germline gives CDR1 SGHDN, CDR2 FVKESK. Trimming pared 0 bases from V and 9 bases from J, leaving 12 bases between. The CDR3 spans 15 residues.

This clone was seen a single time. The CDR3 spells CASRERGQTYEQYF. Written as DNA, the CDR3 is TGTGCCAGCAGAGAGAGAGGACAAACCTACGAGCAGTACTTC. The chain recombines TRBV27 with TRBJ2-7, with a possible D match to TRBD1 (5 bases). Per germline, CDR1 MNHEY and CDR2 SMNVEV (reference sequence). The V end was cut by 6 bases, the J end by 2 bases, with 14 bases between. The CDR3 loop spans 14 amino acids.